The 27 T cell receptor beta chains presented below share a single source sample, sequenced in a study of blood T cell repertoires in COVID-19. This table comes from immunoSEQ multiplex PCR, and its TCRdb copy is limited to in-frame clones, with some not included. The table lists around 100,000 clones, about 84% of them singletons. Sequenced input: peripheral blood. These receptors were taken from a human donor in a cohort sampled during active COVID-19.

CDR3 bases: TGTGCCAGCAGCCGTTGGAGGGGTGGCTCCTACGAGCAGTACTTC. Its translation is CASSRWRGGSYEQYF. The J gene is TRBJ2-7, the V gene TRBV6-4; tentative D call: TRBD2 (6 bases). In germline, CDR1 is MRHNA, CDR2 SNTAGT. Trimming stripped 6 bases from V and 0 bases from J, with 15 bases between. This CDR3 has 15 residues.

The rearrangement links TRBV25-1 to TRBJ2-3; 9 positions agree with TRBD1. CDR1 and CDR2 (germline): MGHDK, SYGVNS. V was clipped by 2 bases and J by 4 bases; unmatched bases: 4. This CDR3 has 15 amino acids. As DNA, the CDR3 is TGTGCCAGCAGTGAACTTGGACAGGGGTCAGATACGCAGTATTTT. The encoded protein is CASSELGQGSDTQYF.

The CDR3 protein is CASITRASNTEAFF. The CDR3 DNA sequence: TGTGCCAGTATTACGAGAGCTTCGAACACTGAAGCTTTCTTT. This rearrangement joins TRBV19 to TRBJ1-1; D is unresolved. The germline gives CDR1 LNHDA, CDR2 SQIVND (reference sequence). There are 14 residues in the CDR3. V was cut by 7 bases and J by 1 base, with 13 bases left in between.

This rearrangement joins TRBV30 to TRBJ1-2; TRBD1 aligns across 9 bases. This CDR3 has 14 amino acids. Losses at the gene ends were 5 bases for V and 8 bases for J; bases not matched to a gene: 12. CDR1 GTSNPN and CDR2 SVGIG come from the germline V gene (reference sequence). The CDR3 region is CAWPKQGAQRGYTF. As DNA, the CDR3 is TGTGCCTGGCCAAAACAGGGGGCGCAGAGGGGCTACACCTTC. Together with reference TRBV30 and TRBJ1-2, the CDR3 gives the full variable domain: SQTIHQWPATLVQPVGSPLSLECTVEGTSNPNLYWYRQAAGRGLQLLFYSVGIGQISSEVPQNLSASRPQDRQFILSSKKLLLSDSGFYLCAWPKQGAQRGYTFGSGTRLTVV.

The rearrangement links TRBV24-1 to TRBJ1-5; no clear D gene. The CDR3 length is 12 residues. CDR1 is KGHDR, CDR2 SFDVKD, per germline. V dropped 4 bases and J dropped 9 bases, with 9 bases sitting between them. CDR3 sequence reads: CATSDAGGPQHF. In nucleotides, the CDR3 is TGTGCCACCAGTGACGCCGGTGGGCCCCAGCATTTT.

The chain joins TRBV7-2 to TRBJ2-7; 7 nucleotides agree with TRBD1. The CDR3 is made up of 12 amino acids. Germline V gene lookup returns CDR1 SGHTA and CDR2 FQGNSA. Trimming removed 3 bases from V and 4 bases from J; junction bases left unmatched: 0. The CDR3 here is CASSLTGYEQYF. CDR3 sequence (DNA): TGTGCCAGCAGCTTGACAGGGTACGAGCAGTACTTC.

This chain uses TRBV7-6 with TRBJ2-7, with TRBD1 identical over 10 bases. V lost 2 bases to trimming and J lost 7 bases; unmatched junction nucleotides: 8. The CDR3 spans 15 residues. CDR1 and CDR2 (germline): SGHVS, FNYEAQ. The CDR3 here is CASSLSRTGGSEQYF. CDR3 coding DNA: TGTGCCAGCAGCTTAAGCCGGACAGGGGGGAGTGAGCAGTACTTC.

Here the CDR3 reads CASSARTGPRETQYF. CDR3 coding DNA: TGCGCCAGCAGCGCGCGGACAGGGCCAAGAGAGACCCAGTACTTC. The chain employs TRBV5-1 and TRBJ2-5; 8 bases map to TRBD1. Germline loops: CDR1 SGHRS, CDR2 YFSETQ. This CDR3 is 15 amino acids long. V gave up 4 bases and J gave up 4 bases; unmatched junction bases: 9.

The chain joins TRBV14 to TRBJ1-1, with 8 bases lining up with TRBD1. V shed 1 base and J 6 bases; nucleotides not matched to a gene: 10. The CDR3 is 16 residues long. CDR1 is SGHDN and CDR2 is FVKESK in the germline V gene. The CDR3 DNA sequence: TGTGCCAGCAGCCAAGTCAGGGGGCAAACCAGGGCTGAAGCTTTCTTT. Residues: CASSQVRGQTRAEAFF.

In DNA form, the CDR3 reads TGTGCCAGCAGCCCCCCCCGACTAGGCCCCCATGAGCAGTTCTTC. It translates to CASSPPRLGPHEQFF. The chain employs TRBV7-2 and TRBJ2-1; the D gene is possibly TRBD2 (6 bases). This CDR3 has 15 amino acids. CDR1 and CDR2 (germline): SGHTA, FQGNSA. V was cut by 5 bases and J by 8 bases, with 19 bases left in between.

This chain connects TRBV10-3 to TRBJ2-1; D may be TRBD2 (6 bases). Trimming removed 11 bases from V and 0 bases from J, with 11 bases in between. CDR1 and CDR2 from the germline V gene are ENHRY and SYGVKD. CDR3 length: 13 residues. The DNA for the CDR3 is TGTGCCGCGGGACCAAGCTCCTACAATGAGCAGTTCTTC. Amino acids: CAAGPSSYNEQFF.

This chain connects TRBV19 to TRBJ2-5; D tentatively reads TRBD1 or TRBD2 (5 bases each). The CDR3 covers 15 residues. Germline loops: CDR1 LNHDA, CDR2 SQIVND (reference sequence). V lost 4 bases and J 13 bases, leaving 25 bases between the germline ends. The chain's CDR3 is CASSKEGRDPRRRYF. DNA of the CDR3: TGTGCCAGTAGTAAAGAGGGCAGGGATCCCCGCCGGCGGTACTTC.

V usage is TRBV27 and J usage is TRBJ1-5; a weak D match, TRBD1 (6 bases). CDR1 and CDR2 from the germline V gene are MNHEY and SMNVEV (reference sequence). The CDR3 has 15 amino acids. Trimming removed 7 bases at V and 6 bases at J, with 19 bases between. The CDR3 DNA follows: TGTGCCAGCAAATCCTTCCAGGGGTTCGGTCAGCCCCAGCATTTT. Its protein product is CASKSFQGFGQPQHF.

This chain connects TRBV18 to TRBJ2-5; D is perhaps TRBD2 (7 bases). The CDR3 consists of 12 residues. Per germline, CDR1 KGHSH and CDR2 LQKENI. Trimming removed 5 bases at V and 4 bases at J, with 8 bases between. Here the CDR3 reads CASSGGAETQYF. The CDR3 DNA sequence: TGTGCCAGCTCAGGGGGGGCAGAGACCCAGTACTTC.

Remarks on this clone: At the DNA level, this CDR3 is encoded by other sequences in the same sample as well. CDR3: CASSLDGGEQPQHF. CDR3 sequence (DNA): TGTGCCAGCAGCTTAGACGGGGGAGAGCAGCCCCAGCATTTT. The rearrangement uses TRBV7-2 and TRBJ1-5; possibly TRBD1 for D (5 bases). Trimming took off 1 base at V and 7 bases at J, with 11 bases between the two ends. Per germline, CDR1 SGHTA and CDR2 FQGNSA. The CDR3 is made up of 14 amino acids.

This clone was seen many times. The chain is built from TRBV4-1 and TRBJ1-2; tentative D call: TRBD1 (6 bases). The CDR3 spans 15 residues. V lost 3 bases and J lost 3, with 14 bases in between. Germline CDR1 is MGHRA and CDR2 is YSYEKL. The CDR3 is CASSHGRGADYGYTF. In nucleotides, the CDR3 is TGCGCCAGCAGCCACGGCAGGGGCGCCGACTATGGCTACACCTTC.

The chain is built from TRBV7-9 and TRBJ2-7, with D perhaps TRBD2 (6 bases). Germline CDR1 and CDR2: SEHNR and FQNEAQ (reference sequence). The CDR3 contains 16 residues. Trimming removed 0 bases at V and 0 bases at J, with 12 bases between. DNA of the CDR3: TGTGCCAGCAGCTTAGCCCACGGGAGCTTCTCCTACGAGCAGTACTTC. Encoded protein: CASSLAHGSFSYEQYF. The whole variable domain, remainder taken from reference TRBV7-9 and TRBJ2-7, is DTGVSQNPRHKITKRGQNVTFRCDPISEHNRLYWYRQTLGQGPEFLTYFQNEAQLEKSRLLSDRFSAERPKGSFSTLEIQRTEQGDSAMYLCASSLAHGSFSYEQYFGPGTRLTVT.

This sequence joins TRBV6-2 or TRBV6-3 and TRBJ2-7; 7 nucleotides line up with TRBD1. The CDR3 has 12 amino acids. V was clipped by 5 bases and J by 5 bases; unmatched bases: 3. CDR1 is MNHEY and CDR2 is SVGEGT in the germline V gene. In nucleotides, the CDR3 is TGTGCCAGCAGTGACAGGGCCCACGAGCAGTACTTC. Residues: CASSDRAHEQYF.

The rearrangement uses TRBV10-2 and TRBJ2-1, with TRBD1 identical over 7 bases. The CDR3 length is 12 residues. Germline CDR1 WSHSY, CDR2 SAAADI. Unmatched junction bases numbered 4, after V lost 4 bases and J lost 10 bases. The CDR3: CASSGQGGEQFF. In DNA, the CDR3 is TGCGCCAGCAGTGGACAGGGTGGGGAGCAGTTCTTC.

V is TRBV12-5 and J is TRBJ2-1; 8 nucleotides agree with TRBD2. CDR1 and CDR2 (germline): LGHNT, FRNRAP. The CDR3 has 18 amino acids. Unmatched junction bases numbered 12, after V lost 3 bases and J lost 2 bases. The CDR3 region has the DNA TGTGCTAGTGGTTTACCCAAGATCGGGGGGGGAGCCTACAATGAGCAGTTCTTC. This encodes CASGLPKIGGGAYNEQFF.

This clone was counted a few times. This sequence joins TRBV3-1 (or the pseudogene TRBV3-2) and TRBJ1-6, with 10 positions matching TRBD1. The CDR3 contains 16 residues. The V gene's germline CDR1 is LGHDT and CDR2 YNNKEL (reference sequence). V gave up 1 base and J gave up 8 bases; unmatched junction bases: 5. This CDR3 reads CASSQVLGTGDSPLHF. CDR3 nucleotides: TGTGCCAGCAGCCAAGTTTTAGGGACAGGGGATTCACCCCTCCACTTT.

This clone came up once. V gene TRBV19 combines with J gene TRBJ2-5, with 9 bases matching TRBD2. The CDR3 contains 16 residues. V gave up 1 base and J gave up 5 bases; unmatched junction bases: 8. The germline CDR1 and CDR2 sequences are LNHDA and SQIVND (reference sequence). The CDR3 region is CASSIGAGGQSETQYF. In nucleotides, the CDR3 is TGTGCCAGTAGTATAGGTGCGGGGGGGCAGTCCGAGACCCAGTACTTC.

This chain connects TRBV5-8 to TRBJ1-2; D gene uncertain. Germline-derived CDR1 and CDR2 are SGHTS and YDEGEE. V was cut by 0 bases and J by 5 bases, with 14 bases left in between. There are 15 residues in the CDR3. CDR3 sequence (DNA): TGTGCCAGCAGCTTGGCCGGGCAGAGCGGTTATGGCTACACCTTC. Amino acids: CASSLAGQSGYGYTF. The variable domain in full, with the rest retrieved from reference TRBV5-8 and TRBJ1-2, is EAGVTQSPTHLIKTRGQQATLRCSPISGHTSVYWYQQALGLGLQFLLWYDEGEERNRGNFPPRFSGRQFPNYSSELNVNALELEDSALYLCASSLAGQSGYGYTFGSGTRLTVV.

J is TRBJ2-5 and V is TRBV9; the match to TRBD1 covers 7 bases. CDR1 is SGDLS and CDR2 is YYNGEE in the germline V gene. The length of the CDR3 is 16 residues. Losses at the gene ends were 4 bases for V and 2 bases for J; bases not matched to a gene: 11. This CDR3 is CASSSRPGQQQETQYF. CDR3 sequence (DNA): TGTGCCAGCAGCTCCCGACCGGGACAGCAACAAGAGACCCAGTACTTC.

This chain links TRBV5-1 with TRBJ1-2; the match to TRBD1 covers 9 bases. Germline V gene lookup returns CDR1 SGHRS and CDR2 YFSETQ. The junction had 9 bases not matched to a gene; V was cut back by 5 bases and J by 10 bases. The CDR3 has 13 residues. CDR3 amino acids: CASRAGQGPYYTF. The DNA of the CDR3 is TGCGCCAGCAGAGCCGGACAGGGGCCCTACTACACCTTC.

The chain combines TRBV14 with TRBJ1-6, with a possible D match to TRBD1 (5 bases). Trimming pared 6 bases from V and 4 bases from J, leaving 19 bases between. Germline V CDR1 and CDR2: SGHDN, FVKESK. The CDR3 is 17 residues long. This chain's CDR3 is CASREYEGARYNSPLHF. CDR3 sequence (DNA): TGTGCCAGCAGAGAATACGAAGGGGCGAGATATAATTCACCCCTCCACTTT.

V is TRBV10-3 and J is TRBJ2-6; D not certain. The CDR3 contains 14 residues. CDR1 and CDR2 from the germline V gene are ENHRY and SYGVKD. Deletions cut 3 bases from V and 0 bases from J, with 3 bases between. CDR3 residues: CAISDNSGANVLTF. CDR3 nucleotides: TGTGCCATCAGTGACAACTCTGGGGCCAACGTCCTGACTTTC.